The T cell receptor (beta chain) under discussion was sequenced for a study of blood T cell repertoires in COVID-19. Assay used: immunoSEQ multiplex PCR; TCRdb lists only in-frame clones, some missing. Altogether 220,000 or so clones are present, around 90% being singletons, with the ten largest covering roughly 15%. Looked up from germline, CDR1 is MNHEY and CDR2 is SMNVEV (reference sequence). This CDR3 is built from 13 residues. J was trimmed by 7 bases and V by 5 bases; bases with no gene match: 3. This TCR was sampled from a man younger than 40 who had been exposed to COVID-19. This chain links TRBV27 with TRBJ1-2; 11 positions agree with TRBD1. The source material was PBMCs or T cells enriched from blood (not recorded which). The CDR3 bases are TGTGCCAGCAGTCGAGGGACAGGGGGTGGCTACACCTTC. It translates to CASSRGTGGGYTF.